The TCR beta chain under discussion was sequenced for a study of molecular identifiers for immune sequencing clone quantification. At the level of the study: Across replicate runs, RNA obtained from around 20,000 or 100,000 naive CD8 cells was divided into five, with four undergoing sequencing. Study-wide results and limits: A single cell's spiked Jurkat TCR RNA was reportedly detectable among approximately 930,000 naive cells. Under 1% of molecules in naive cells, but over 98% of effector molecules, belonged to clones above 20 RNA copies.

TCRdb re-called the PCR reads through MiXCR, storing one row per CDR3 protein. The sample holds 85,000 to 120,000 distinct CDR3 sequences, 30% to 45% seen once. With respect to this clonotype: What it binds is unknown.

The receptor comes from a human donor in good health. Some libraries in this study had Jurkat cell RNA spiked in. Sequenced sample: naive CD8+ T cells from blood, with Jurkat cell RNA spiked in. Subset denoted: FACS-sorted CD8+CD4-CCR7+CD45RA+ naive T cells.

CDR3 DNA: TGTGCCAGCAGATTAGGAGGGGAGTGGTACGAGCAGTACTTC. The encoded protein is CASRLGGEWYEQYF. The genes are TRBV27 and TRBJ2-7; weak D call: TRBD2 (6 bases). The V end was cut by 6 bases, the J end by 4 bases, with 16 bases between. From germline, CDR1 is MNHEY and CDR2 SMNVEV (reference sequence). The CDR3 contains 14 residues.